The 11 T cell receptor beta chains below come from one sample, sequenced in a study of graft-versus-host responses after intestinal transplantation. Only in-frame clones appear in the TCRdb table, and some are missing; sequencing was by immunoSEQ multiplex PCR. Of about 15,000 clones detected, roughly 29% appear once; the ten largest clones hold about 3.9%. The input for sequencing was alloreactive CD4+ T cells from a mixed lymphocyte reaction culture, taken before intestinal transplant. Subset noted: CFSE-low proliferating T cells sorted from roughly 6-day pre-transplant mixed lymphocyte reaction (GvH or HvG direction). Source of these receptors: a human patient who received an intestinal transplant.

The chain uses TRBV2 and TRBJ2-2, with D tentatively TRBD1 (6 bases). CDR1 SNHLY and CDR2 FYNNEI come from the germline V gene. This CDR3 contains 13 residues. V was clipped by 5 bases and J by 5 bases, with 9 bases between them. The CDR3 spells CASSIQGTGELFF. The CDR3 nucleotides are TGTGCCAGCAGTATACAGGGTACCGGGGAGCTGTTTTTT.

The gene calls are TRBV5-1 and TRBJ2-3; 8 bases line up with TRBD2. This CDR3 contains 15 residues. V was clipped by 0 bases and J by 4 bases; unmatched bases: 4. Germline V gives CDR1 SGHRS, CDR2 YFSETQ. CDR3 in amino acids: CASSLDTGGADTQYF. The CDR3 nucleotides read TGCGCCAGCAGCTTGGATACGGGAGGGGCAGATACGCAGTATTTT.

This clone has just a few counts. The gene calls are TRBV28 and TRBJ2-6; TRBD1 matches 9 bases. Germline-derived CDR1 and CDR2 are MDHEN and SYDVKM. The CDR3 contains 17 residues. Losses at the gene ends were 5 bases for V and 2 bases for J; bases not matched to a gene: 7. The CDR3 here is CASSGGQGVPGANVLTF. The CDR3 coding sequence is TGTGCCAGCAGTGGGGGACAGGGAGTGCCTGGGGCCAACGTCCTGACTTTC.

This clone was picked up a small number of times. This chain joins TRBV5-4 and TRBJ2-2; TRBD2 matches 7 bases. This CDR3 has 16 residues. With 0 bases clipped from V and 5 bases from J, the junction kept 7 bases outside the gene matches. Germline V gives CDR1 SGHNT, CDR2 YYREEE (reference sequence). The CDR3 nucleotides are TGTGCCAGCAGCTTGGCCGCAGGGAGGGGAACCGGGGAGCTGTTTTTT. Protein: CASSLAAGRGTGELFF. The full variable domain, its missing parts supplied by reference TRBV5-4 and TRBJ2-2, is ETGVTQSPTHLIKTRGQQVTLRCSSQSGHNTVSWYQQALGQGPQFIFQYYREEENGRGNFPPRFSGLQFPNYSSELNVNALELDDSALYLCASSLAAGRGTGELFFGEGSRLTVL.

CDR3 residues: CASTLRDRGRNEQFF. DNA of the CDR3: TGTGCCAGCACCCTCCGGGACAGGGGGCGCAATGAGCAGTTCTTC. The V call is TRBV2, the J call TRBJ2-1; 12 nucleotides match TRBD1. The germline V gene has CDR1 SNHLY and CDR2 FYNNEI. The CDR3 is 15 amino acids. J lost 6 bases, V lost 7 bases, and 7 bases had no gene match. Supplemented by reference TRBV2 and TRBJ2-1, the full variable domain reads EPEVTQTPSHQVTQMGQEVILRCVPISNHLYFYWYRQILGQKVEFLVSFYNNEISEKSEIFDDQFSVERPDGSNFTLKIRSTKLEDSAMYFCASTLRDRGRNEQFFGPGTRLTVL.

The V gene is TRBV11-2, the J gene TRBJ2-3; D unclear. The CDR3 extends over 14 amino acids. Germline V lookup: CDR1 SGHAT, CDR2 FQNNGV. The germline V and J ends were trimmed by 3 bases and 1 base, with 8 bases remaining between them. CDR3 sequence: CASSFTVGTDTQYF. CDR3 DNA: TGTGCCAGCAGCTTTACGGTGGGCACAGATACGCAGTATTTT.

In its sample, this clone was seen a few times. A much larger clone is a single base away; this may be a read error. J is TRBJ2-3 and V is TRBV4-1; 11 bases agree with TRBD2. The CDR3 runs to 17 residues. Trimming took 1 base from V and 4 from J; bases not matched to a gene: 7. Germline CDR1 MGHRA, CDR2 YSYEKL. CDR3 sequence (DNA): TGCGCCAGCAGCCAAGGCGCACTAGCGGGAGTGGCAGATACGCAGTATTTT. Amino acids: CASSQGALAGVADTQYF.

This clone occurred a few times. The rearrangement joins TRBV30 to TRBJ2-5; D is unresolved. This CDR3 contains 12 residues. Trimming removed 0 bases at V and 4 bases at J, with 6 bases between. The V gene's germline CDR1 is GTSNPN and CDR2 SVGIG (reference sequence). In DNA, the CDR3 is TGTGCCTGGAGTGTAACGAGAGAGACCCAGTACTTC. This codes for CAWSVTRETQYF.

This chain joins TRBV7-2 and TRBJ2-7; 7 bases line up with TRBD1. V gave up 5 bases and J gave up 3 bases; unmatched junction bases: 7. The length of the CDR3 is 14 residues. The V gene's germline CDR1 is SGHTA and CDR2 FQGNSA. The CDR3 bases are TGTGCCAGCAGCATACCCAGGGGGAGCTACGAGCAGTACTTC. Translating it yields CASSIPRGSYEQYF.

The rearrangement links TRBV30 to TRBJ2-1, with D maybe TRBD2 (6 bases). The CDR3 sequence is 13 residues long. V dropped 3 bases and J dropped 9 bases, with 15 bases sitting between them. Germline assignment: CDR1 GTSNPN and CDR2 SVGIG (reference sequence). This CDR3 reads CAWRRLALGEQFF. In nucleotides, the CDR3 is TGTGCCTGGAGGAGGCTAGCGTTGGGTGAGCAGTTCTTC.

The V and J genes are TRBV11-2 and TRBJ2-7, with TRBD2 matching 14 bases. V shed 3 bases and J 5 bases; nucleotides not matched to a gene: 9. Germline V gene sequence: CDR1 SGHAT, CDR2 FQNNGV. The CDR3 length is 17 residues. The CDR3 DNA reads TGTGCCAGCAGCTTGTCCGGGACTAGCGGGAGTCTGGACGAGCAGTACTTC. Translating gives CASSLSGTSGSLDEQYF.